Presented here are 7 T cell receptor beta chains from one specimen sequenced in a study of vaccination effects on CD4 cells after COVID-19. What these receptors recognize is not known. Pools of viral peptides were used by the ViraFEST assay to expand antigen-specific CD4+ T cells ahead of sequencing. The culture ran for 10 days, and then CD4+ T cells were isolated. Infection with SARS-CoV-2 occurred in the person between March and December 2020, and PCR confirmed it. Profiling relied on immunoSEQ multiplex PCR, and the TCRdb table lists in-frame clones only, not all of them. In the table there are around 26,000 clones, approximately 78% of which are singletons. This specimen was CD4+ T cells from PBMCs cultured with HCoV-NL63 spike peptides, taken before COVID-19 vaccination. These receptors all come from a human donor who had a prior SARS-CoV-2 infection.

The V gene is TRBV19, the J gene TRBJ2-3, with 8 bases fitting TRBD1. J gave up 2 bases and V 1 base, and 14 bases lay outside the gene matches. This CDR3 has 19 amino acids. Germline CDR1 reads LNHDA; CDR2 reads SQIVND (reference sequence). The CDR3 region has the DNA TGTGCCAGTAGTATAGTCCCTTTAGGACAGGGACTTCCCACAGATACGCAGTATTTT. It is translated as CASSIVPLGQGLPTDTQYF.

V is TRBV7-6 and J is TRBJ2-5; 7 nucleotides align to TRBD1. The CDR3 length is 15 residues. Germline loops: CDR1 SGHVS, CDR2 FNYEAQ. V gave up 5 bases and J gave up 1 base; unmatched junction bases: 7. CDR3 nucleotides: TGTGCCAGCAGCGCCACGGGACAGTTCCAAGAGACCCAGTACTTC. Amino acids: CASSATGQFQETQYF.

V usage is TRBV27 and J usage is TRBJ2-7; perhaps TRBD1 as D (6 bases). CDR3 length: 12 residues. Trimming removed 2 bases from V and 6 bases from J, with 8 bases in between. In germline, CDR1 is MNHEY, CDR2 SMNVEV (reference sequence). The CDR3 DNA follows: TGTGCCAGCAGTTTAATCAGGGGCGAGCAGTACTTC. Protein sequence: CASSLIRGEQYF.

The chain employs TRBV2 and TRBJ1-4; D might be TRBD1 (5 bases). The CDR3 contains 15 residues. Trimming cost V 4 bases and J 7 bases, with 16 bases left between them. Germline V lookup: CDR1 SNHLY, CDR2 FYNNEI. The CDR3 DNA reads TGTGCCAGCAGTGTTTTACGGGGGGGGAGTGAAAAACTGTTTTTT. Its translation is CASSVLRGGSEKLFF.

This chain joins TRBV6-2 or TRBV6-3 and TRBJ2-7; possibly TRBD2 for D (5 bases). The CDR3 contains 15 residues. Trimming cost V 0 bases and J 4 bases, with 13 bases left between them. In germline, CDR1 is MNHEY, CDR2 SVGEGT. This chain's CDR3 is CASSYSTGISYEQYF. The CDR3 region has the DNA TGTGCCAGCAGTTACTCGACGGGGATCTCTTACGAGCAGTACTTC.

The rearrangement uses TRBV28 and TRBJ1-4; weak D call: TRBD1 (6 bases). V lost 4 bases and J 8 bases, leaving 11 bases between the germline ends. This CDR3 has 13 amino acids. Germline lookup yields CDR1 MDHEN and CDR2 SYDVKM. The chain's CDR3 is CASSSIGGEKLFF. CDR3 nucleotides: TGTGCCAGCAGTTCAATAGGGGGGGAAAAACTGTTTTTT.

The gene calls are TRBV5-6 and TRBJ2-3; possibly TRBD2 for D (5 bases). This CDR3 is 16 amino acids long. Trimming took 1 base from V and 0 from J, leaving 12 bases between them. CDR1 is SGHDT, CDR2 YYEEEE, per germline. CDR3 in amino acids: CASSLPGEYSTDTQYF. The DNA of the CDR3 is TGTGCCAGCAGCTTGCCCGGGGAGTACAGCACAGATACGCAGTATTTT.